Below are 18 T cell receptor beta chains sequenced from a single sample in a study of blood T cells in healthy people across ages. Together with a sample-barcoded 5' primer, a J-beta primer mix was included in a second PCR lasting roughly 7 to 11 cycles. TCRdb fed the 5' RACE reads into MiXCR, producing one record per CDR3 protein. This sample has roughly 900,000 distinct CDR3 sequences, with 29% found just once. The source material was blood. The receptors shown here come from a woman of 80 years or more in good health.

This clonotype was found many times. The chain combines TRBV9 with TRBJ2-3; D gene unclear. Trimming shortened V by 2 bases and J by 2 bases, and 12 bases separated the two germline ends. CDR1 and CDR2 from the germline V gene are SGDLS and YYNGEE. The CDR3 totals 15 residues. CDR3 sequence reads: CASSVGNSHTDTQYF. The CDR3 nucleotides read TGTGCCAGCAGCGTGGGGAACAGCCACACAGATACGCAGTATTTT. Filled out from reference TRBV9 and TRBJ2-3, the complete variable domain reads DSGVTQTPKHLITATGQRVTLRCSPRSGDLSVYWYQQSLDQGLQFLIQYYNGEERAKGNILERFSAQQFPDLHSELNLSSLELGDSALYFCASSVGNSHTDTQYFGPGTRLTVL.

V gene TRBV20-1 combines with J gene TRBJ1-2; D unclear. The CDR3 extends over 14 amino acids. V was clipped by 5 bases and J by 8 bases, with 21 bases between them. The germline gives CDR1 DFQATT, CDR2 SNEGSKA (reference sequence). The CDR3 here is CSASGVFDLPGYTF. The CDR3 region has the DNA TGCAGTGCTTCGGGAGTCTTCGACCTCCCGGGCTACACCTTC.

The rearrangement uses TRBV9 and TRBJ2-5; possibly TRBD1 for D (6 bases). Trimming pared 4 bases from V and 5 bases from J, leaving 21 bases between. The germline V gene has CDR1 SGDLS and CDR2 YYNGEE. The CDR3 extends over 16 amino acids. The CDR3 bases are TGTGCCAGCAGCCCCGGGGATACAGGGCCCTGGGAGACCCAGTACTTC. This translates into CASSPGDTGPWETQYF.

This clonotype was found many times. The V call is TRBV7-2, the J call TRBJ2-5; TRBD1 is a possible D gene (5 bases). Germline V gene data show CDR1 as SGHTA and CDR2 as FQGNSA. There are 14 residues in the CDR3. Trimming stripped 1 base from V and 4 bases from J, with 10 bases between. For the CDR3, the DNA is TGTGCCAGCAGCTTAGGGGCAGGGCCAGAGACCCAGTACTTC. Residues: CASSLGAGPETQYF.

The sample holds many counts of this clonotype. CDR3 bases: TGTGCCAGCAGCCGTCCCGGGACTATCTACGAGCAGTACTTC. Translated, it gives CASSRPGTIYEQYF. The chain links TRBV7-2 to TRBJ2-7, with 7 bases that match TRBD2. The V gene end was trimmed by 5 bases and the J gene end by 3 bases; junction bases not matched to a gene: 7. The CDR3 totals 14 residues. Germline V gene lookup returns CDR1 SGHTA and CDR2 FQGNSA.

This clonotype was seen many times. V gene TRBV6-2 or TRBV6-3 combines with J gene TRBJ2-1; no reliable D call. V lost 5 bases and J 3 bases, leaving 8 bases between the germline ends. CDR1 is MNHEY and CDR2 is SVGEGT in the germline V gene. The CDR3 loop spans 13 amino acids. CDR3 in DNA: TGTGCCAGCAGTGCCCAAGTCTACAATGAGCAGTTCTTC. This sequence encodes CASSAQVYNEQFF.

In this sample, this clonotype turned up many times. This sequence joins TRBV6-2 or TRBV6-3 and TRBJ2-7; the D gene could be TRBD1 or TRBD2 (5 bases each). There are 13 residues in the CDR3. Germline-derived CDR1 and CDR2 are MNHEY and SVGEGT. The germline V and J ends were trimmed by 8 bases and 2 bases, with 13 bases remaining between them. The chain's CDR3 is CASGTRVPYEQYF. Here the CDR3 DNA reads TGTGCCAGCGGGACCAGGGTACCCTACGAGCAGTACTTC.

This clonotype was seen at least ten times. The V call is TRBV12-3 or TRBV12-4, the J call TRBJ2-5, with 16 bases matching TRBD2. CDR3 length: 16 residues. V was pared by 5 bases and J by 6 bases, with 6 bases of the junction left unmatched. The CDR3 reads CASSEGLAGGQKTQYF. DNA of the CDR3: TGTGCCAGCAGTGAGGGACTAGCGGGGGGGCAGAAGACCCAGTACTTC.

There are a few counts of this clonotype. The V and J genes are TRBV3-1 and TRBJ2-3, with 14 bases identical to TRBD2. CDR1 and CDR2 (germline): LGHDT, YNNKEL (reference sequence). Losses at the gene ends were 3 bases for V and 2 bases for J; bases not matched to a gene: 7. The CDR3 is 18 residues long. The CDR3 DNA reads TGTGCCAGCAGCCAGGCCAGACTAGCGGGGGGGCTCACAGATACGCAGTATTTT. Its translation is CASSQARLAGGLTDTQYF.

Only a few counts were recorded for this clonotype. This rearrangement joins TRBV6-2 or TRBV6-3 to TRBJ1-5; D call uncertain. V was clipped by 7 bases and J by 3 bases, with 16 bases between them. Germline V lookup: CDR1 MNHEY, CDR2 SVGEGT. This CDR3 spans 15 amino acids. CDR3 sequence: CASTGHGPDNQPQHF. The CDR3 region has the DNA TGTGCCAGCACCGGGCATGGACCGGACAATCAGCCCCAGCATTTT.

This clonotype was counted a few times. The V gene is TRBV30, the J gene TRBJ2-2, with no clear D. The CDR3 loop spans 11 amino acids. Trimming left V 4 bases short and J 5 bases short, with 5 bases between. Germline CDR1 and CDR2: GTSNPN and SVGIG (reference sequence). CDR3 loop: CAWKVTGELFF. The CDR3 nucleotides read TGTGCCTGGAAGGTAACCGGGGAGCTGTTTTTT.

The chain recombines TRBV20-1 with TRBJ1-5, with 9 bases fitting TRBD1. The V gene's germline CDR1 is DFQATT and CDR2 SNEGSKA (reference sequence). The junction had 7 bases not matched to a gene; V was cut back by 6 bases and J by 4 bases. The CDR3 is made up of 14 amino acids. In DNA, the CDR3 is TGCAGTGCGGGACAGGGTAGCGCAAATCAGCCCCAGCATTTT. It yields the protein CSAGQGSANQPQHF.

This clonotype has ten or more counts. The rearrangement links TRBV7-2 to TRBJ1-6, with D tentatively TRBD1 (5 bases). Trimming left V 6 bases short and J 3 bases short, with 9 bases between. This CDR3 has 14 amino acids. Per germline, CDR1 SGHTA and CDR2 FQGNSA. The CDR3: CASRRGNYNSPLHF. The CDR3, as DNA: TGTGCCAGCAGGAGGGGAAACTATAATTCACCCCTCCACTTT.

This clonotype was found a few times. Written as DNA, the CDR3 is TGTGCCACCAGTGGATGGGGCAGGGCGAACACCGGGGAGCTGTTTTTT. Translating gives CATSGWGRANTGELFF. This chain uses TRBV24-1 with TRBJ2-2; D is possibly TRBD1 (5 bases). The CDR3 sequence is 16 residues long. The V gene lost 5 bases and the J gene lost 0 bases, with 12 bases spanning the gap. Germline loops: CDR1 KGHDR, CDR2 SFDVKD.

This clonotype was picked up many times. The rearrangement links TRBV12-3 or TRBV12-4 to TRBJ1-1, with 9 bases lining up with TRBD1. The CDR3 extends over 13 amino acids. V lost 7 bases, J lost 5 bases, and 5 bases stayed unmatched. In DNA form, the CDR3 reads TGTGCCAGCACGAGGACAGGGGAGACTGAAGCTTTCTTT. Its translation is CASTRTGETEAFF.

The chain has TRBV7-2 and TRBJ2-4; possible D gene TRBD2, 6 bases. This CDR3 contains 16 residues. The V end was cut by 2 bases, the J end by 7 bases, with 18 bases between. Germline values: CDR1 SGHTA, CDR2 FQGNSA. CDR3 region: CASSLRSSAGRNIQYF. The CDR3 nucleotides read TGTGCCAGCAGCTTACGCTCTAGCGCGGGCCGGAACATTCAGTACTTC. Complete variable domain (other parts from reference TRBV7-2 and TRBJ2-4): GAGVSQSPSNKVTEKGKDVELRCDPISGHTALYWYRQSLGQGLEFLIYFQGNSAPDKSGLPSDRFSAERTGGSVSTLTIQRTQQEDSAVYLCASSLRSSAGRNIQYFGAGTRLSVL.

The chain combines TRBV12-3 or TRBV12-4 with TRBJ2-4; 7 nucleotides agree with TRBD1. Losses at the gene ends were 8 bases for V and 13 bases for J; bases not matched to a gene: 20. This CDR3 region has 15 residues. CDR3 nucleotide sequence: TGTGCCAGCTGCCAAGGGGGCTATATCGGCTACAAGCAGTACTTC. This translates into CASCQGGYIGYKQYF.

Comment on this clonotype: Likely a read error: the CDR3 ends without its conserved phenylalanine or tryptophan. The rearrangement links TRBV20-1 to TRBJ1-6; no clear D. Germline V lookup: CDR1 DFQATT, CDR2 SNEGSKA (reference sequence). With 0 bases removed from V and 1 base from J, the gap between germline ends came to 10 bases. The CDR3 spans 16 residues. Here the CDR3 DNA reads TGCAGTGCTAGAGATCTGAGGGCATCCTATAATTCACCCCTCCACTGT. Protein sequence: CSARDLRASYNSPLHC.